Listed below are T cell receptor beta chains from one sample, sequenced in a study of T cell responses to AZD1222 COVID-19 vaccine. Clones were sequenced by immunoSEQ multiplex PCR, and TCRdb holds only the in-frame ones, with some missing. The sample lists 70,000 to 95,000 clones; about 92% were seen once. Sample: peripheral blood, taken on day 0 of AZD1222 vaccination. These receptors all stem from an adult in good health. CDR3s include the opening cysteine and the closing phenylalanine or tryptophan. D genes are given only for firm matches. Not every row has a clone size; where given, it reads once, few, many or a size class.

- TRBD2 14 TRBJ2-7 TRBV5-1 TGCGCCAGCAGGGGGCTAGCGGTTCCCTACGAGCAGTACTTC CASRGLAVPYEQYF
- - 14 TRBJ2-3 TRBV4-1 TGCGCCAGCAATCTCGGCCCTAACACAGATACGCAGTATTTT CASNLGPNTDTQYF
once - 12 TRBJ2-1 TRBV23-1 TGCGCCAGCAGTCACATGACGTCCGGTCCGTTCTTC CASSHMTSGPFF
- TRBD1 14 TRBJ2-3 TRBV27 TGTGCCAGCACCCAGGAGACAGGGCAAGATACGCAGTATTTT CASTQETGQDTQYF
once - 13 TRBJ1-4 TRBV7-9 TGTGCCAGCAGGAGGAAGTCAGATGAAAAACTGTTTTTT CASRRKSDEKLFF
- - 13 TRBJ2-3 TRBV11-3 TGTGCCAGCAGCTTAAACGGGGGAGATACGCAGTATTTT CASSLNGGDTQYF
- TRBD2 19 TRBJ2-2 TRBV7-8 TGTGCGAACCGGGAGGCCGTCCAGGCCGGGGGACCCGACACCGGGGAGCTGTTTTTT CANREAVQAGGPDTGELFF
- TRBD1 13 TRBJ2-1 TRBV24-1 TGTGCCACCAGTGACCGGTTGGACAGGGGTATGGTCTTC CATSDRLDRGMVF
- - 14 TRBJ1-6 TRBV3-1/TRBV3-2 TGTGCCAGCAGCCAAGATCCTGAGAATTCACCCCTCCACTTT CASSQDPENSPLHF
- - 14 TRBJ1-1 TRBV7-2 TGTGCCAGCAGCCCGGGACATGCGAACACTGAAGCTTTCTTT CASSPGHANTEAFF
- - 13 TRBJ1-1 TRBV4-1 TGCGCCAGCAGCCAAGGGGCTGCCACTGAAGCTTTCTTT CASSQGAATEAFF
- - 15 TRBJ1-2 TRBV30 TGTGCCTGGAGTTCGTGGCAGGGCAACCTCTATGGCTACACCTTC CAWSSWQGNLYGYTF
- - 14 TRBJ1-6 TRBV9 TGTGCCAGCAGCGTTAGATCCTCCAATTCACCCCTCCACTTT CASSVRSSNSPLHF
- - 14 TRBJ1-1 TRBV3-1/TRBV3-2 TGTGCCAGCAGCCTAGATGGCAGACTAAGGGGAGCTTTCTTT CASSLDGRLRGAFF
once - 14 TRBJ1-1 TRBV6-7 TGTGCCAGCAGTTACAATATAACAGGGAAAGAAGCTTTCTTT CASSYNITGKEAFF
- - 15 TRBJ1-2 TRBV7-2 TGTGCCAGCAGCTTAGCGCAGGGTCTCCAGGATGGCTACACCTTC CASSLAQGLQDGYTF
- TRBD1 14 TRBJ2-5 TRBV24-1 TGTGCCACCAGTGGGACAGGGGGCGTAAAGACCCAGTACTTC CATSGTGGVKTQYF
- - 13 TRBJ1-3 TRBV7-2 TGTGCCAGCAGCCTCCAGCCTGGAAACACCATATATTTT CASSLQPGNTIYF
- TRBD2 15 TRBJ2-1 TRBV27 TGTGCCAGCAGTTTGGAGGGACTAGCGCGAGATGAGCAGTTCTTC CASSLEGLARDEQFF
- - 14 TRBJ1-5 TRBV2 TGTGCCAGCAGTAGGTCCGGGAATAATCAGCCCCAGCATTTT CASSRSGNNQPQHF
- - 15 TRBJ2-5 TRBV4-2 TGTGCCAGCAGCCAAAGAGGGCCAGATGGGGAGACCCAGTACTTC CASSQRGPDGETQYF
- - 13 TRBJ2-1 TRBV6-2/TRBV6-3 TGTGCCAGCAGCGACAGGTCTTATCATGAGCAGTTCTTC CASSDRSYHEQFF
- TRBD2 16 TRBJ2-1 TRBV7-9 TGTGCCAGCAGCCCGGGGGGGAGGGCCCGGAGTAATGAGCAGTTCTTC CASSPGGRARSNEQFF
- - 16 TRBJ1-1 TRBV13 TGTGCCAGCAGCTTAGCAGGTATGGCGGGGGACACTGAAGCTTTCTTT CASSLAGMAGDTEAFF
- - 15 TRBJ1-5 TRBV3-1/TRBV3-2 TGTGCCAGCAGCCAAGACCGGGACACAAATCAGCCCCAGCATTTT CASSQDRDTNQPQHF
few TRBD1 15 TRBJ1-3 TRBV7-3 TGTGCCAGCAGCATAACACCAGGGGGGATTCAAGCCATATATTTT CASSITPGGIQAIYF
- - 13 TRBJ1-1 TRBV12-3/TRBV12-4 TGTGCCAGCAGTTTATATTCGAACACTGAAGCTTTCTTT CASSLYSNTEAFF